These T cell receptor beta chains were read from a single sample in a study of beta chain features in type 1 diabetes. TCRdb keeps only in-frame clones here, not all; method: immunoSEQ multiplex PCR. The sample yields some 700,000 clones, roughly an eighth seen once. Sequencing was done on a sample of naive CD4+ T cells from blood. These receptors were obtained from a man younger than 35 with type 1 diabetes. Both conserved end residues are part of each CDR3. A D gene is named only where the DNA matches it firmly. The size entry is marked missing in some rows and otherwise reads once, few, many or a size class.

size: .
V: TRBV6-6
length: 15
D: TRBD1
J: TRBJ2-5
DNA: TGTGCCAGCAGTTACGAGGGACAGGGAATCGAGACCCAGTACTTC
CDR3: CASSYEGQGIETQYF

size: few
V: TRBV30
length: 14
D: .
J: TRBJ1-2
DNA: TGTGCCTGGAGTGAACACATCGGAACCAGTGGCTACACCTTC
CDR3: CAWSEHIGTSGYTF

size: .
V: TRBV28
length: 14
D: TRBD1
J: TRBJ1-1
DNA: TGTGCCAGCATGAAGGGACAGGTTATTACTGAAGCTTTCTTT
CDR3: CASMKGQVITEAFF

size: few
V: TRBV30
length: 13
D: .
J: TRBJ1-5
DNA: TGTGCCTGGAGTTTAGCCGGGGATCAGCCCCAGCATTTT
CDR3: CAWSLAGDQPQHF

size: .
V: TRBV6-5
length: 14
D: .
J: TRBJ2-3
DNA: TGTGCCAGCAGTTACTCACCAGGCACAGATACGCAGTATTTT
CDR3: CASSYSPGTDTQYF

size: .
V: TRBV18
length: 13
D: TRBD1
J: TRBJ1-1
DNA: TGTGCCAGCTCGCAAGGACGAGGACAGGCAGCTTTCTTT
CDR3: CASSQGRGQAAFF

size: .
V: TRBV6-6
length: 15
D: .
J: TRBJ2-5
DNA: TGTGCCAGCAGTTACCAAGGCATGGGTCTGGAGACCCAGTACTTC
CDR3: CASSYQGMGLETQYF

size: .
V: TRBV18
length: 14
D: TRBD1
J: TRBJ2-2
DNA: TGTGCCAGCTCACCGACAGGGGGTGCCGGGGAGCTGTTTTTT
CDR3: CASSPTGGAGELFF

size: few
V: TRBV30
length: 14
D: TRBD1
J: TRBJ1-2
DNA: TGTGCCTGGAGTGGACAGGGACCGAACTATGGCTACACCTTC
CDR3: CAWSGQGPNYGYTF

size: .
V: TRBV5-1
length: 16
D: .
J: TRBJ2-3
DNA: TGCGCCAGCAGCTTGGATCCCACCTCTCGCACAGATACGCAGTATTTT
CDR3: CASSLDPTSRTDTQYF

size: few
V: TRBV14
length: 13
D: .
J: TRBJ1-2
DNA: TGTGCCAGCAGCCAAGCAGTCAACTATGGCTACACCTTC
CDR3: CASSQAVNYGYTF

size: .
V: TRBV28
length: 13
D: .
J: TRBJ2-3
DNA: TGTGCCAGCAGAGGTTCTGCAGGAGATACGCAGTATTTT
CDR3: CASRGSAGDTQYF

size: .
V: TRBV28
length: 12
D: .
J: TRBJ1-1
DNA: TGTGCCAGCAGCTTCTTGAACACTGAAGCTTTCTTT
CDR3: CASSFLNTEAFF

size: few
V: TRBV14
length: 15
D: .
J: TRBJ2-5
DNA: TGTGCCAGCAGCCAACCTAGGGGGGACCAAGAGACCCAGTACTTC
CDR3: CASSQPRGDQETQYF

size: .
V: TRBV9
length: 14
D: .
J: TRBJ1-2
DNA: TGTGCCAGCAGCGTACCCGGGAGGGGCTATGGCTACACCTTC
CDR3: CASSVPGRGYGYTF

size: few
V: TRBV9
length: 15
D: .
J: TRBJ1-4
DNA: TGTGCCAGCAGCGTAGGTCAGTCAACTAATGAAAAACTGTTTTTT
CDR3: CASSVGQSTNEKLFF

size: few
V: TRBV30
length: 13
D: .
J: TRBJ1-1
DNA: TGTGCCTGGAGCGCAGTCATGAACACTGAAGCTTTCTTT
CDR3: CAWSAVMNTEAFF

size: few
V: TRBV4-1
length: 14
D: .
J: TRBJ2-3
DNA: TGCGCCAGCAGCACCGTGGATGGCACAGATACGCAGTATTTT
CDR3: CASSTVDGTDTQYF

size: .
V: TRBV6-5
length: 13
D: .
J: TRBJ1-6
DNA: TGTGCCAGCAGCTACCACAGGGATTCACCCCTCCACTTT
CDR3: CASSYHRDSPLHF

size: few
V: TRBV5-1
length: 15
D: TRBD2
J: TRBJ2-1
DNA: TGCGCCAGCAGACTACAAGCGGGGGACTACAATGAGCAGTTCTTC
CDR3: CASRLQAGDYNEQFF

size: .
V: TRBV18
length: 14
D: .
J: TRBJ2-5
DNA: TGTGCCAGCTCACCTGTCCGGGGGAGGGAGACCCAGTACTTC
CDR3: CASSPVRGRETQYF

size: .
V: TRBV6-6
length: 11
D: .
J: TRBJ1-1
DNA: TGTGCCAGCAGTACTACAGGGTCGGCTTTCTTT
CDR3: CASSTTGSAFF

size: few
V: TRBV30
length: 15
D: .
J: TRBJ1-2
DNA: TGTGCCTGGAGTGTTGTGGCAGAGGTTAACTATGGCTACACCTTC
CDR3: CAWSVVAEVNYGYTF

size: .
V: TRBV25-1
length: 15
D: TRBD1
J: TRBJ2-2
DNA: TGTGCCAGCAGTGTAGGCAGGGGGCGTACCGGGGAGCTGTTTTTT
CDR3: CASSVGRGRTGELFF

size: few
V: TRBV29-1
length: 12
D: .
J: TRBJ1-5
DNA: TGCAGCGTTGCCCACAGTGATCAGCCCCAGCATTTT
CDR3: CSVAHSDQPQHF

size: .
V: TRBV5-1
length: 15
D: TRBD1
J: TRBJ2-4
DNA: TGCGCCAGCAGCTTGGGGGACAGGGACAAAAACATTCAGTACTTC
CDR3: CASSLGDRDKNIQYF

size: few
V: TRBV7-2
length: 15
D: TRBD2
J: TRBJ2-3
DNA: TGTGCCAGCAGCCTAAGGACTAGCGGCTCAGATACGCAGTATTTT
CDR3: CASSLRTSGSDTQYF

size: few
V: TRBV5-1
length: 14
D: TRBD1
J: TRBJ1-1
DNA: TGCGCCAGCAGCTCGGGACAGCCGAACACTGAAGCTTTCTTT
CDR3: CASSSGQPNTEAFF

size: few
V: TRBV5-1
length: 15
D: .
J: TRBJ1-2
DNA: TGCGCCAGCAGCCCGGACATGCCGATTAACTATGGCTACACCTTC
CDR3: CASSPDMPINYGYTF